Presented here are 8 T cell receptor beta chains from one specimen sequenced in a study of identifying expanded T cells in peripheral blood. Sequencing used immunoSEQ multiplex PCR; TCRdb keeps in-frame clones, though not all of them. The repertoire holds 45,000 to 60,000 clones, with about four fifths as singletons. Input material: blood. The source of these receptors is a person aged 18 to 75 in good health.

The chain couples TRBV10-3 to TRBJ1-1; unclear D gene. The CDR3 consists of 15 residues. Trimming stripped 2 bases from V and 2 bases from J, with 12 bases between. Germline assignment: CDR1 ENHRY and CDR2 SYGVKD. In DNA, the CDR3 is TGTGCCATCAGTGAGCCCCGGGCAGCTAACACTGAAGCTTTCTTT. Translation: CAISEPRAANTEAFF.

This chain links TRBV11-2 with TRBJ2-5, with 7 positions matching TRBD2. V trimming: 4 bases; J trimming: 5 bases; junction bases outside the gene matches: 4. There are 13 residues in the CDR3. Germline V gives CDR1 SGHAT, CDR2 FQNNGV. CDR3 sequence: CASSWRGTETQYF. CDR3 sequence (DNA): TGTGCCAGCAGCTGGCGGGGGACGGAGACCCAGTACTTC.

The chain joins TRBV15 to TRBJ1-6, with no clear D. Germline values: CDR1 LNHNV, CDR2 YYDKDF (reference sequence). The length of the CDR3 is 14 residues. The V end was cut by 1 base, the J end by 7 bases, with 8 bases between. In DNA, the CDR3 is TGTGCCACCAGCAGAGGACTGGTAAATTCACCCCTCCACTTT. It encodes CATSRGLVNSPLHF. Complete variable domain (other parts from reference TRBV15 and TRBJ1-6): DAMVIQNPRYQVTQFGKPVTLSCSQTLNHNVMYWYQQKSSQAPKLLFHYYDKDFNNEADTPDNFQSRRPNTSFCFLDIRSPGLGDTAMYLCATSRGLVNSPLHFGNGTRLTVT.

The chain has TRBV11-2 and TRBJ1-2; D gene uncertain. Germline-derived CDR1 and CDR2 are SGHAT and FQNNGV. The CDR3 contains 13 residues. Trimming stripped 1 base from V and 7 bases from J, with 10 bases between. The CDR3 bases are TGTGCCAGCAGCTTAGCGCGGGCCGGTGGCTACACCTTC. This sequence encodes CASSLARAGGYTF.

The chain combines TRBV9 with TRBJ1-3; D gene uncertain. The CDR3 contains 12 residues. The germline V and J ends were trimmed by 4 bases and 8 bases, with 10 bases remaining between them. The germline CDR1 and CDR2 sequences are SGDLS and YYNGEE. The CDR3 coding sequence is TGTGCCAGCAGCCCGGACCGGGACACCATATATTTT. This translates into CASSPDRDTIYF.

This clone appeared a few times. The genes are TRBV27 and TRBJ1-6; possible D gene TRBD1, 5 bases. Germline assignment: CDR1 MNHEY and CDR2 SMNVEV (reference sequence). V was trimmed by 3 bases and J by 7 bases, leaving 13 bases between them. The CDR3 has 15 amino acids. The CDR3 loop is CASSLVGQGNSPLHF. The CDR3 DNA follows: TGTGCCAGCAGTTTGGTAGGGCAGGGAAATTCACCCCTCCACTTT.

This chain connects TRBV18 to TRBJ1-1, with D possibly being TRBD1 (5 bases). The length of the CDR3 is 13 residues. Germline CDR1 KGHSH, CDR2 LQKENI. V dropped 3 bases and J dropped 2 bases, with 7 bases sitting between them. The CDR3 loop is CASSPGGNTEAFF. The CDR3 DNA sequence: TGTGCCAGCTCACCGGGGGGTAACACTGAAGCTTTCTTT.

The rearrangement joins TRBV7-9 to TRBJ1-2; no clear D gene. Germline CDR1 is SEHNR and CDR2 is FQNEAQ (reference sequence). This CDR3 has 13 amino acids. Trimming took off 3 bases at V and 4 bases at J, with 9 bases between the two ends. CDR3 residues: CASSFVELYGYTF. The DNA for the CDR3 is TGTGCCAGCAGCTTCGTAGAACTCTATGGCTACACCTTC.